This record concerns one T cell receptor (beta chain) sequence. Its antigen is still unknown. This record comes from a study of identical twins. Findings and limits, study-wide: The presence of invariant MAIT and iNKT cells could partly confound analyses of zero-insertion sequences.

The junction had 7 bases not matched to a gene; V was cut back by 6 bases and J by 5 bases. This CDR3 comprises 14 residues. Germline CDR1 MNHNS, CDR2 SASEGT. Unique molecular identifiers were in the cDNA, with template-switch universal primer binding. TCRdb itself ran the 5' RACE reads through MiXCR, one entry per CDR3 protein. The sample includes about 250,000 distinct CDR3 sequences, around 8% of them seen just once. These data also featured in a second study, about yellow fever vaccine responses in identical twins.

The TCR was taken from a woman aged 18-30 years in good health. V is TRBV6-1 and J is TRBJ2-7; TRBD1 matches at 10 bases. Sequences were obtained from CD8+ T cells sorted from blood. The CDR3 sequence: CASSWDRGDDEQYF. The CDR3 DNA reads TGTGCCAGCAGCTGGGACAGGGGAGACGACGAGCAGTACTTC.